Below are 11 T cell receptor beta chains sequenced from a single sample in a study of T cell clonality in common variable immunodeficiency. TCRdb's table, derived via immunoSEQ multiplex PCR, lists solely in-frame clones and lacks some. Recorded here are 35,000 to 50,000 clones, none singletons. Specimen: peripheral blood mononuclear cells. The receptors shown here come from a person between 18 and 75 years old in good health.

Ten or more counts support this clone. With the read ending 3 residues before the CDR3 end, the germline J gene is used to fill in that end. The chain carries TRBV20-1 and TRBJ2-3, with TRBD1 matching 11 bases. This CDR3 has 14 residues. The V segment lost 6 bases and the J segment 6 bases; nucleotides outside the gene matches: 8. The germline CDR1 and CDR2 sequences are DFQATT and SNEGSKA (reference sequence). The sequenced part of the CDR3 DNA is TGCAGTGCACCGGACAGGGGGCGCGGTGATACG. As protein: CSAPDRGRGDT. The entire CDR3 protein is CSAPDRGRGDTQYF.

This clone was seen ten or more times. The DNA read from the CDR3 is TGTGCCAGTCGGGACAGAAGGGACTCACCC. Translated: CASRDRRDSP. The CDR3 in its entirety is CASRDRRDSPLHF. V gene TRBV12-3 or TRBV12-4 combines with J gene TRBJ1-6, with 7 bases that match TRBD1. The read gets to within 3 residues of the CDR3 end, and the germline J gene fills in the rest. The CDR3 has 13 residues. The J segment lost 10 bases and the V segment lost 9 bases, leaving 9 bases of the junction unmatched.

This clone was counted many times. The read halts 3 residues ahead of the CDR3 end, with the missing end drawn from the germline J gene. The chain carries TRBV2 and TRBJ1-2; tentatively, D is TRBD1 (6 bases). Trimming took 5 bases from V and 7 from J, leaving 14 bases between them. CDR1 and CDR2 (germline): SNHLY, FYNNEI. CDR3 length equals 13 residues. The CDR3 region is CASSLTGIGGYTF. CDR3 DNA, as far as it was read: TGTGCCAGCAGTTTAACAGGGATTGGTGGC.

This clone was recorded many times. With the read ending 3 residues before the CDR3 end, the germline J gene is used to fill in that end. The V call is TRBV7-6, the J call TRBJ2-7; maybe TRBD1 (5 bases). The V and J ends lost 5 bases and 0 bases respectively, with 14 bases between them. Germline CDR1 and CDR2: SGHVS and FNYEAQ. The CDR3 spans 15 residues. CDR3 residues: CASSDPWGLSYEQYF. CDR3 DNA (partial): TGTGCCAGCAGCGACCCGTGGGGCCTCTCCTACGAG.

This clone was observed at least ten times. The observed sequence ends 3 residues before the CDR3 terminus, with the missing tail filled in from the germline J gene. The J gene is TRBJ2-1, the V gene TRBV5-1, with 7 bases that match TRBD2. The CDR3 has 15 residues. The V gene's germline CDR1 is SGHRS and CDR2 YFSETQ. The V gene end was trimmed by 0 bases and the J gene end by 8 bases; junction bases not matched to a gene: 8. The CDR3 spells CASSLDLTSLYEQFF. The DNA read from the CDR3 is TGCGCCAGCAGCTTGGACTTGACTAGCCTCTATGAG.

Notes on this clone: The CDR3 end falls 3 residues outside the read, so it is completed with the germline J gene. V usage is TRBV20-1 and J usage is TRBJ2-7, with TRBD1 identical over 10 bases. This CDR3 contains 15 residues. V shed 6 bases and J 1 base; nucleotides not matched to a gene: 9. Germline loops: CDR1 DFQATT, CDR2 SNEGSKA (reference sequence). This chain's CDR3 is CSAELGQGDSYEQYF. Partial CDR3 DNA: TGCAGTGCGGAACTCGGACAGGGGGATTCCTACGAG.

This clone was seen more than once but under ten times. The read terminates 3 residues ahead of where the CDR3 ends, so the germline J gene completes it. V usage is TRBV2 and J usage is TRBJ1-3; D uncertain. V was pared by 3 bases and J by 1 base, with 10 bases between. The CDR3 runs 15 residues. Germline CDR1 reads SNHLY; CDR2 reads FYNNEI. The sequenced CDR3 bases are TGTGCCAGCAGTGATTTGTCCGGGTCTGGAAACACC. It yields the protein CASSDLSGSGNT. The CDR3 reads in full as CASSDLSGSGNTIYF.

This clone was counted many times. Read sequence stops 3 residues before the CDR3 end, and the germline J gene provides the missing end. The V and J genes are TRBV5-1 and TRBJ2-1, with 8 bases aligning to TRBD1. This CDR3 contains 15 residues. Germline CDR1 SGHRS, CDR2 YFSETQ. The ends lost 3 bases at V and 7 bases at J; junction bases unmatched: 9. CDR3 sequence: CASSSSTGVVNEQFF. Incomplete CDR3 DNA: TGCGCCAGCAGCTCCTCGACAGGGGTGGTGAATGAG.

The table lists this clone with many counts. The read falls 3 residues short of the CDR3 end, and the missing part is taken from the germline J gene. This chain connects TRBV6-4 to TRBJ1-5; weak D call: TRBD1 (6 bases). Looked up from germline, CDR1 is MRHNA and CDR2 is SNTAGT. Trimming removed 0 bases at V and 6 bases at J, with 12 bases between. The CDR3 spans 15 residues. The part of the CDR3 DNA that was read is TGTGCCAGCAGTGACTCGGGGGGGGCCGGTCAGCCC. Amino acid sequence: CASSDSGGAGQP. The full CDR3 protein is CASSDSGGAGQPQHF.

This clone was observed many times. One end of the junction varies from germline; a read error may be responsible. Incomplete CDR3 DNA: TGCGCCAGCAGCCAAGATTCGGGCTCAGGGTATGGC. It translates to CASSQDSGSGYG. The whole CDR3 sequence is CASSQDSGSGYGYTF. J is TRBJ1-2 and V is TRBV4-2; D might be TRBD1 (5 bases). The sequence runs out 3 residues before the end of the CDR3; the remainder is reconstructed from the germline J gene. The CDR3 length is 15 residues. The germline CDR1 and CDR2 sequences are LGHNA and YNFKEQ.

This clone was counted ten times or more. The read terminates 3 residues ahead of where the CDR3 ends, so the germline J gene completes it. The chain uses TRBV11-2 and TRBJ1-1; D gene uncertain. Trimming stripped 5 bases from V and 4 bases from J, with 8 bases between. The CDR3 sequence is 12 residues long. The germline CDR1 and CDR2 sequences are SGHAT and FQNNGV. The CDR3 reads CASSPQGTEAFF. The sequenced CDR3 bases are TGTGCCAGCAGCCCCCAAGGCACTGAA.